The 2 T cell receptor beta chains below all came from one sample that was sequenced in a study of cytomegalovirus exposure and HLA in healthy donors (dated by TCRdb to about 2017). The library was made by the immunoSEQ multiplex PCR assay. The multiplex PCR relied on a mix of 60 forward primers for TCR Vbeta segments and 13 reverse primers for TCR Jbeta segments. TCRdb carries this immuneACCESS record with in-frame sequences only. Its versions omit some clonotypes, under half of them owing to an unresolved V gene in the studies checked, with the rest unexplained. Present in this sample are 120,000 or so clones, 75% to 85% of which were seen just once. The biggest ten clones account for 7.5% to 9% of the sample. Sequences were obtained from PBMCs. These TCRs come from a female donor in good health and CMV-seropositive.

CDR3 DNA: TGTGCCAGTACCCCCGGGGGGCACGAGCAGTACTTC. Its protein product is CASTPGGHEQYF. This chain uses TRBV6-7 with TRBJ2-7; possible D gene TRBD2, 7 bases. TRBV6-7 is flagged as an ORF with uncertain function. Trimming shortened V by 9 bases and J by 5 bases, and 14 bases separated the two germline ends. The CDR3 length is 12 residues.

This chain links TRBV30 with TRBJ2-5, with D perhaps matching TRBD1 (6 bases). The CDR3 totals 14 residues. V lost 3 bases and J lost 9, with 20 bases in between. Germline V gene sequence: CDR1 GTSNPN, CDR2 SVGIG (reference sequence). CDR3 in DNA: TGTGCCTGGAGGGACGGACCCCTGGCAGGGGCCCAGTACTTC. It is translated as CAWRDGPLAGAQYF.